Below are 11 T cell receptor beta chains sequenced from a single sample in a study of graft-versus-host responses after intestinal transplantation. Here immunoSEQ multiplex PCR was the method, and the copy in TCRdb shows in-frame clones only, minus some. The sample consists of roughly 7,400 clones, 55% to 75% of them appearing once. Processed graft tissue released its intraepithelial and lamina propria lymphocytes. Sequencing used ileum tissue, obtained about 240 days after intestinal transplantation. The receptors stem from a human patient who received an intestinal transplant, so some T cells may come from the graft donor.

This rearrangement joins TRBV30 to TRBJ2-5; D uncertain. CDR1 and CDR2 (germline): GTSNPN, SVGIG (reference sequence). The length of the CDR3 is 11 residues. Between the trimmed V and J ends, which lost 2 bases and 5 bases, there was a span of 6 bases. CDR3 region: CAWSFGETQYF. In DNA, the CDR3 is TGTGCCTGGAGTTTTGGCGAGACCCAGTACTTC.

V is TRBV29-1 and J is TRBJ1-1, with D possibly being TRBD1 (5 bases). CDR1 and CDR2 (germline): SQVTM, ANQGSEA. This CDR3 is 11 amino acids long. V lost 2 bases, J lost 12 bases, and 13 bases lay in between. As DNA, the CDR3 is TGCAGCGTTGAACGTTGGGGGGTTCCTTTCTTT. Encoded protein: CSVERWGVPFF. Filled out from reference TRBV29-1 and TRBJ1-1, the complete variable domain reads SAVISQKPSRDICQRGTSLTIQCQVDSQVTMMFWYRQQPGQSLTLIATANQGSEATYESGFVIDKFPISRPNLTFSTLTVSNMSPEDSSIYLCSVERWGVPFFGQGTRLTVV.

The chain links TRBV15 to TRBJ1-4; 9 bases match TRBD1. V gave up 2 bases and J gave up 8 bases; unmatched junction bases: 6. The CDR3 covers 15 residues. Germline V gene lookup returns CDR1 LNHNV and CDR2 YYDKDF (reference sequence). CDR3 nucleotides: TGTGCCACCAGCAGACCGGGACAGGGCACCGAAAAACTGTTTTTT. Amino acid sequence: CATSRPGQGTEKLFF.

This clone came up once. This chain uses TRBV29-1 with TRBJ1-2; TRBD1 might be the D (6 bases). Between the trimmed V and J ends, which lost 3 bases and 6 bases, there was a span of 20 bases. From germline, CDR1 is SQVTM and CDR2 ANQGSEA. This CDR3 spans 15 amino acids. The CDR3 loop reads CSVDFGEGGGNGYTF. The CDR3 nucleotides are TGCAGCGTTGATTTTGGGGAGGGGGGCGGAAATGGCTACACCTTC. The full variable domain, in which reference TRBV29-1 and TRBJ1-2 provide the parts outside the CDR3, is SAVISQKPSRDICQRGTSLTIQCQVDSQVTMMFWYRQQPGQSLTLIATANQGSEATYESGFVIDKFPISRPNLTFSTLTVSNMSPEDSSIYLCSVDFGEGGGNGYTFGSGTRLTVV.

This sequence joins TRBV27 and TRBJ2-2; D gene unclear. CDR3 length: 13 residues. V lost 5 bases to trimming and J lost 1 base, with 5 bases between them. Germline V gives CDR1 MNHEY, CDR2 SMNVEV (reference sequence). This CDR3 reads CASSAQNTGELFF. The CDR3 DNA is TGTGCCAGCAGTGCACAGAACACCGGGGAGCTGTTTTTT.

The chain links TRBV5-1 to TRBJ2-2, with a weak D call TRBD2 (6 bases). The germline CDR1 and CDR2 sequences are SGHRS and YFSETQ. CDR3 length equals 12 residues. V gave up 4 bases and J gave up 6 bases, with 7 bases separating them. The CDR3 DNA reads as TGCGCCAGCAGCAGGGAGGCCGGGGAGCTGTTTTTT. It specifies CASSREAGELFF.

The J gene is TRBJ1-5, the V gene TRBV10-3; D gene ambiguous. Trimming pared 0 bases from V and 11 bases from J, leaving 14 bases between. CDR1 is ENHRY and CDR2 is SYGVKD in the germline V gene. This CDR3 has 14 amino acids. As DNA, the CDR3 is TGTGCCATCAGTGAGTCAGGTAACAGTTTGGCCCAGCATTTT. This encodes CAISESGNSLAQHF.

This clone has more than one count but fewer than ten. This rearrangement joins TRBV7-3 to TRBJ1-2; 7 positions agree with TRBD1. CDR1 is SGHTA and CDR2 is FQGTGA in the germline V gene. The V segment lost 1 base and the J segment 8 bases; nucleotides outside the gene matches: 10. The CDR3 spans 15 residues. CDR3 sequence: CASSLKSTGRDGYTF. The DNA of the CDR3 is TGTGCCAGCAGCTTAAAGTCGACAGGGAGGGACGGCTACACCTTC. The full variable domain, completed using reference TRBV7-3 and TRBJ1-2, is GAGVSQTPSNKVTEKGKYVELRCDPISGHTALYWYRQSLGQGPEFLIYFQGTGAADDSGLPNDRFFAVRPEGSVSTLKIQRTERGDSAVYLCASSLKSTGRDGYTFGSGTRLTVV.

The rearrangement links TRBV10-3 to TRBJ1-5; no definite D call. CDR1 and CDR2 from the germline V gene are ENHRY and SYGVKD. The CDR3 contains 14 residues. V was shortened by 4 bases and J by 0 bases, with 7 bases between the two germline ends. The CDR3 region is CAISVDNSNQPQHF. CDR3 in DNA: TGTGCCATCAGTGTTGACAATAGCAATCAGCCCCAGCATTTT.

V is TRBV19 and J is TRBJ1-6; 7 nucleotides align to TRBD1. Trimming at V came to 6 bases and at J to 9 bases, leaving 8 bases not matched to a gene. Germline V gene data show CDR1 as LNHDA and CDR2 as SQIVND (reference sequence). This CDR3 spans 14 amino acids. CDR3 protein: CASRDKTGFSPLHF. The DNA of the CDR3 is TGTGCCAGTAGGGATAAGACAGGGTTTTCACCCCTCCACTTT. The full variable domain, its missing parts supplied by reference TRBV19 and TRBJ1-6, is DGGITQSPKYLFRKEGQNVTLSCEQNLNHDAMYWYRQDPGQGLRLIYYSQIVNDFQKGDIAEGYSVSREKKESFPLTVTSAQKNPTAFYLCASRDKTGFSPLHFGNGTRLTVT.

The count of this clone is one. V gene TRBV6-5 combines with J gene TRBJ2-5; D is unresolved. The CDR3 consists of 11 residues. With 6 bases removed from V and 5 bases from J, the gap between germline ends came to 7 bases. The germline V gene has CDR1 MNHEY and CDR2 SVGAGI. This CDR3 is CASRTGETQYF. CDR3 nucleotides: TGTGCCAGCAGGACCGGGGAGACCCAGTACTTC.